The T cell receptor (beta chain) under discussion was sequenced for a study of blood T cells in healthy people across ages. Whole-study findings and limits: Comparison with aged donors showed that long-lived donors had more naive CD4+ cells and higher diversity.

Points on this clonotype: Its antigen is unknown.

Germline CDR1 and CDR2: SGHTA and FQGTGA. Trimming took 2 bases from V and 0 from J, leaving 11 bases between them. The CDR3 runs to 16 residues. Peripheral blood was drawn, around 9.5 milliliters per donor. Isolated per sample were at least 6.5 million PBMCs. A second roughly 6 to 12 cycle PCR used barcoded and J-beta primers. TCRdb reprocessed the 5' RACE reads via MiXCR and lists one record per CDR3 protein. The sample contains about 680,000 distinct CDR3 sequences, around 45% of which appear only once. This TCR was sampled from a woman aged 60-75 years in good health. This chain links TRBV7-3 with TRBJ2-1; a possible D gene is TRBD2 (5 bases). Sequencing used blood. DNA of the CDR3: TGTGCCAGCAGCTTAGGGAGTTCCCCCTCCTACAATGAGCAGTTCTTC. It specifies CASSLGSSPSYNEQFF.